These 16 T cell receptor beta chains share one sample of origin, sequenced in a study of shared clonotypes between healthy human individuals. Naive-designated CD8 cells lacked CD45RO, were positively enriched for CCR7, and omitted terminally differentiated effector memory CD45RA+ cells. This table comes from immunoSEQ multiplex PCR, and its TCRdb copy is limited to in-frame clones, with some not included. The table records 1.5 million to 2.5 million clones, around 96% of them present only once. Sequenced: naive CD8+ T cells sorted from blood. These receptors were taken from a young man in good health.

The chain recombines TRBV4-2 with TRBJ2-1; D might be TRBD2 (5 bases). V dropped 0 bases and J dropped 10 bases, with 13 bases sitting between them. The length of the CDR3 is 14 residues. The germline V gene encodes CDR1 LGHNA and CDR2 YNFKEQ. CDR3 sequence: CASSQEDPRVEQFF. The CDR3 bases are TGTGCCAGCAGCCAAGAAGACCCGAGGGTCGAGCAGTTCTTC.

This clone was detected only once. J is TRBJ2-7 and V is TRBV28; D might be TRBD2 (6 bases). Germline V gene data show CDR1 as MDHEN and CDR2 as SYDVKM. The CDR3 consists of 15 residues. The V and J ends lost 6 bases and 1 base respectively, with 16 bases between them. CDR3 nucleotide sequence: TGTGCCAGCAGCCCGGCCGGACTACTTTCCTACGAGCAGTACTTC. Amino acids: CASSPAGLLSYEQYF. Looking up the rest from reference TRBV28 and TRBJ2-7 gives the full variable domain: DVKVTQSSRYLVKRTGEKVFLECVQDMDHENMFWYRQDPGLGLRLIYFSYDVKMKEKGDIPEGYSVSREKKERFSLILESASTNQTSMYLCASSPAGLLSYEQYFGPGTRLTVT.

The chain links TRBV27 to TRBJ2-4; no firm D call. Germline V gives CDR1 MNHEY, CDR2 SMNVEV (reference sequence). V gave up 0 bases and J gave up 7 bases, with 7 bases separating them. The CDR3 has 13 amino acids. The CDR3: CASSLSRINIQYF. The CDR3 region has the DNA TGTGCCAGCAGTTTATCGCGGATTAACATTCAGTACTTC.

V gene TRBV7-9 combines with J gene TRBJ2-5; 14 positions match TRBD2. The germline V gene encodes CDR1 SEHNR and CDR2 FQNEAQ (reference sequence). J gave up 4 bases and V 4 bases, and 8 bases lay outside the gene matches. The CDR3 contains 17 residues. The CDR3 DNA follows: TGTGCCAGCAGCTCCCAGCGGACTAGCGGGAGGAGAGAGACCCAGTACTTC. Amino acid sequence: CASSSQRTSGRRETQYF.

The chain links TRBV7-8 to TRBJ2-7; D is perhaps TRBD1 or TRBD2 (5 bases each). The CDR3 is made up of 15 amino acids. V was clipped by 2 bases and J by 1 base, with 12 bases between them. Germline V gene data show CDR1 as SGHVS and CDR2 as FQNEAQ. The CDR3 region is CASSLNGASSYEQYF. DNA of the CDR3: TGTGCCAGCAGCTTAAACGGGGCGTCGTCCTACGAGCAGTACTTC.

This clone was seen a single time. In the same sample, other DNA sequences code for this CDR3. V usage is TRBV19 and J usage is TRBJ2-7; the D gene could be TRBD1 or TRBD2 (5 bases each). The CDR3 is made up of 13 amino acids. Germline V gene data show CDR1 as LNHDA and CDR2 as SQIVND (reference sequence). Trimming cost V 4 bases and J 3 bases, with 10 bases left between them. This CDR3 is CASSSGGVYEQYF. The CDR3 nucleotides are TGTGCCAGTAGTAGTGGGGGAGTCTACGAGCAGTACTTC.

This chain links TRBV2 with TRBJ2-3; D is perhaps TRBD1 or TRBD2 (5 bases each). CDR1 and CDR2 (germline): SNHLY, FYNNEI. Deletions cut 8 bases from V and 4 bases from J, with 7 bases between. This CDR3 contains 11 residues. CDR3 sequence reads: CASRGADTQYF. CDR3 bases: TGTGCCAGCCGAGGGGCAGATACGCAGTATTTT.

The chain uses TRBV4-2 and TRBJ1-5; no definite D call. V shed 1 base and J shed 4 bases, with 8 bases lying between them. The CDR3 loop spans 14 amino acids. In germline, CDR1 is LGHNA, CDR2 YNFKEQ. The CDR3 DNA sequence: TGTGCCAGCAGCCAAGGTTTAGGGAATCAGCCCCAGCATTTT. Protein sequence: CASSQGLGNQPQHF.

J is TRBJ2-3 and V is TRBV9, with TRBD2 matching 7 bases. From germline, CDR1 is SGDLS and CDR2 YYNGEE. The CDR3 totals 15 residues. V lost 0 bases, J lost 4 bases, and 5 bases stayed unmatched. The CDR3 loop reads CASSVGGRAPDTQYF. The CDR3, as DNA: TGTGCCAGCAGCGTAGGCGGGAGAGCCCCAGATACGCAGTATTTT.

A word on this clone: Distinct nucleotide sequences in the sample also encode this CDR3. CDR3 protein: CASSPGLAGLDEQYF. The CDR3 DNA follows: TGTGCCAGCAGTCCGGGACTAGCGGGATTAGACGAGCAGTACTTC. The chain is built from TRBV6-5 and TRBJ2-7, with 13 bases aligning to TRBD2. CDR1 and CDR2 from the germline V gene are MNHEY and SVGAGI. With V trimmed by 5 bases and J by 5 bases, 6 bases remained unmatched. The CDR3 has 15 residues.

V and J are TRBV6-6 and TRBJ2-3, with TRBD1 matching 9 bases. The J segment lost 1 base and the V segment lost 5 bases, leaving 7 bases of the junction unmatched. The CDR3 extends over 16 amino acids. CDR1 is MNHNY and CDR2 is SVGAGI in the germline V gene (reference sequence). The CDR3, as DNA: TGTGCCAGCAGTCCACAGGGGGCGCTCGGCACAGATACGCAGTATTTT. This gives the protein CASSPQGALGTDTQYF.

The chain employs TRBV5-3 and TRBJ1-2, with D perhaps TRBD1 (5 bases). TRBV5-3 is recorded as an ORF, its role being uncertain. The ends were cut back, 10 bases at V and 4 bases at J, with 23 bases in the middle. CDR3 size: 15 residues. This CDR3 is CAHRGRDRYLYGYTF. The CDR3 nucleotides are TGTGCCCACCGTGGCCGGGACCGATACCTCTATGGCTACACCTTC.

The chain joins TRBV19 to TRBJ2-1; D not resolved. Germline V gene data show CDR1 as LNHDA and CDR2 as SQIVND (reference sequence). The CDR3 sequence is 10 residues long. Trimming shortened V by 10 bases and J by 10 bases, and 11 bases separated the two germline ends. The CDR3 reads CATRLGEQFF. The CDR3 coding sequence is TGTGCCACTCGCTTAGGAGAGCAGTTCTTC. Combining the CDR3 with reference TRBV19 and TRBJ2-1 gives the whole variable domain DGGITQSPKYLFRKEGQNVTLSCEQNLNHDAMYWYRQDPGQGLRLIYYSQIVNDFQKGDIAEGYSVSREKKESFPLTVTSAQKNPTAFYLCATRLGEQFFGPGTRLTVL.

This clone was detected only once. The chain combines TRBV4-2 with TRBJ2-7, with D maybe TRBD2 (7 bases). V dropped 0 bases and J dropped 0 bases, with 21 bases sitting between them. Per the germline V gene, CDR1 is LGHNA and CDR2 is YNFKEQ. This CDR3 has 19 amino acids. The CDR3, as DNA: TGTGCCAGCAGCCAAGATCACGGCCCTAGTGGGGGGGCCTCCTACGAGCAGTACTTC. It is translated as CASSQDHGPSGGASYEQYF.

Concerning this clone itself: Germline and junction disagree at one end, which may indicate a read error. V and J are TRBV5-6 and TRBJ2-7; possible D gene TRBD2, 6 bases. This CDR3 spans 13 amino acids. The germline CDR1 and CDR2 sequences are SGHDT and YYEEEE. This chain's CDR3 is CASSLWDSFEQYF. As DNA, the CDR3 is TGTGCCAGCAGCTTGTGGGACTCCTTCGAGCAGTACTTC.

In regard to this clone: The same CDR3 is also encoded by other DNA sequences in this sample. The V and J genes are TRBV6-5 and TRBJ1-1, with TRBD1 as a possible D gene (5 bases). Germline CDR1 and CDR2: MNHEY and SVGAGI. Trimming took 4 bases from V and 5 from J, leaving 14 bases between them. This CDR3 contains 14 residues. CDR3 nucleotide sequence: TGTGCCAGCAGTTCCGGGGGGGAGGGGACTGAAGCTTTCTTT. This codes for CASSSGGEGTEAFF.